This T cell receptor (beta chain) was sequenced for a study of blood T cell repertoires in COVID-19. This CDR3 comprises 17 residues. Germline values: CDR1 SGHTA, CDR2 FQGTGA. V was clipped by 5 bases and J by 4 bases; unmatched bases: 13. Assay used: immunoSEQ multiplex PCR; TCRdb lists only in-frame clones, some missing. This sample yields about 440,000 clones, of which 70% to 90% are seen a single time; over 1.5% belongs to the top ten. Sample: PBMCs or T cells enriched from blood (not recorded which). This clonotype was sampled from a woman aged 18-30 years with acute COVID-19. The J gene is TRBJ2-5, the V gene TRBV7-3; TRBD1 agrees at 10 bases. CDR3 amino acids: CASSNRQGAPVGETQYF. The CDR3 region has the DNA TGTGCCAGCAGCAACCGACAGGGGGCGCCGGTTGGAGAGACCCAGTACTTC.